This T cell receptor (beta chain) originates from a study of T cell repertoires in cytomegalovirus infection. Study-wide context: Matching HLA type, along with CMV infection, was indicated by public TCR beta signatures.

The CDR3 is 16 residues long. Germline loops: CDR1 DFQATT, CDR2 SNEGSKA (reference sequence). The V segment lost 3 bases and the J segment 0 bases; nucleotides outside the gene matches: 3. TCRdb re-called the reads through MiXCR, storing one row per CDR3 protein. The repertoire holds 150,000 or so distinct CDR3 sequences, 6.5% seen once, with around 17% in the top ten. Findings and caveats of the study: HLA-C-restricted CMV clonotypes gave the most frequent clonotype in two of eight donors. The study identified carriers of CMV plus the relevant HLA from cumulative public TCR beta family frequency.

This clonotype was detected only a few times. Its target is unknown. This TCR came from a human donor in good health (CMV status not recorded). Some clones in this sample may be carry-over from other donors' samples. The chain has TRBV20-1 and TRBJ2-1; 12 nucleotides align to TRBD2. Sequenced input: PBMCs. DNA for the CDR3: TGCAGTGCTAGTCCTAGCGGGGGGGCCTCCTACAATGAGCAGTTCTTC. Translation gives CSASPSGGASYNEQFF.